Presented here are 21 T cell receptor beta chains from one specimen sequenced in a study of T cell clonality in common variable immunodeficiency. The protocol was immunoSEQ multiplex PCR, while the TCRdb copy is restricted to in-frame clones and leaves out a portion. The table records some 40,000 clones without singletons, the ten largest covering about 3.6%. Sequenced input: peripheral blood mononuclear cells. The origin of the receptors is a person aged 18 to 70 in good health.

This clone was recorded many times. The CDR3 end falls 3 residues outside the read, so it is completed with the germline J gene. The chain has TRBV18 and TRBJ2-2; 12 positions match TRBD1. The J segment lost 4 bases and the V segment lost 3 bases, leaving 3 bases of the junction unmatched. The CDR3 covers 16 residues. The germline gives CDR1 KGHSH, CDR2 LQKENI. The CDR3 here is CASSPGQGAITGELFF. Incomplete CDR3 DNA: TGTGCCAGCTCACCGGGACAGGGGGCTATCACCGGGGAG.

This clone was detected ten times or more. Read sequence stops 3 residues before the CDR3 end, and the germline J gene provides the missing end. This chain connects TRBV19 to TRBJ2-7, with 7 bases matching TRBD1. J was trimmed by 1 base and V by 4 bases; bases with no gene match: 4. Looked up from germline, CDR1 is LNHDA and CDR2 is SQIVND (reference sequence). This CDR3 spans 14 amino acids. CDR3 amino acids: CASSTGTVSYEQYF. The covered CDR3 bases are TGTGCCAGTAGTACCGGGACAGTTTCCTACGAG.

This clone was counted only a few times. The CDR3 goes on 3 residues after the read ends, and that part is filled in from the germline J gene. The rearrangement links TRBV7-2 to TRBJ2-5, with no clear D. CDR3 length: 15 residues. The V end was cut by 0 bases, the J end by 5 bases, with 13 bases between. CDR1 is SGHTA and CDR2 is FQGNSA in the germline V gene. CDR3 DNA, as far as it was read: TGTGCCAGCAGCTTAGCGGCTAGTTATAGGGAGACC. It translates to CASSLAASYRET. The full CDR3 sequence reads CASSLAASYRETQYF.

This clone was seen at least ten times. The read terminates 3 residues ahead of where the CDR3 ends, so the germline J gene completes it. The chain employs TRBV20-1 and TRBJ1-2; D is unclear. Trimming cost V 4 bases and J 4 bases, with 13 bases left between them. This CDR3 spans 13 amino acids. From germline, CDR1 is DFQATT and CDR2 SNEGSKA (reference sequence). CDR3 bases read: TGCAGTGCTATGTCCCCCGGCGGCTATGGC. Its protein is CSAMSPGGYG. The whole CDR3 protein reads CSAMSPGGYGYTF.

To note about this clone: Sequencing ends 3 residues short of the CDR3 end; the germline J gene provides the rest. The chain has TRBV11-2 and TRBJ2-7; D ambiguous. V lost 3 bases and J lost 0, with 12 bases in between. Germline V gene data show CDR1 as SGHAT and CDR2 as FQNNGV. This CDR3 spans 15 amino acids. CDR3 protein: CASSFSIISSYEQYF. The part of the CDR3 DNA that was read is TGTGCCAGCAGCTTTTCCATCATTAGCTCCTACGAG.

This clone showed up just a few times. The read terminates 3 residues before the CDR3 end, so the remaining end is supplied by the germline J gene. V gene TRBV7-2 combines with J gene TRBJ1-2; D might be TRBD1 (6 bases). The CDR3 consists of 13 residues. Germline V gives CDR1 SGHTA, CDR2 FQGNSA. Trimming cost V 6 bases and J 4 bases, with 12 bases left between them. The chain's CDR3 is CASRRTGLYGYTF. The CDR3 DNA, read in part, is TGTGCCAGCAGGCGAACAGGGCTCTATGGC.

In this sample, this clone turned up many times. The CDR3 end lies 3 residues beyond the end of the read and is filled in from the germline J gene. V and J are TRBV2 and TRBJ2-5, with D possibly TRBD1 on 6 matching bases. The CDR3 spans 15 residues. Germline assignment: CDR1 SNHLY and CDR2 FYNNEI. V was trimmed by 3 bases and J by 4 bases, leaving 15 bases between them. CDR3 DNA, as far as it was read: TGTGCCAGCAGTGATCAGGGGCTCACTCGAGAGACC. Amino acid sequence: CASSDQGLTRET. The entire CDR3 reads CASSDQGLTRETQYF.

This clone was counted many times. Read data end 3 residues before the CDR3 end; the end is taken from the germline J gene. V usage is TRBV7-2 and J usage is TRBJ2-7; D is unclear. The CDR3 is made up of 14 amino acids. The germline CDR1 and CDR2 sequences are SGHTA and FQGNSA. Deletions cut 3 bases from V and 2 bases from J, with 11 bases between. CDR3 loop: CASSFPPFTYEQYF. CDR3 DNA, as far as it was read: TGTGCCAGCAGCTTTCCCCCCTTTACCTACGAG.

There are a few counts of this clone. CDR3 amino acids: CASSLISGGAPDEQFF. The sequenced part of the CDR3 DNA is TGCGCCAGCAGCCTGATTAGCGGGGGGGCCCCGGATGAG. The gene calls are TRBV5-1 and TRBJ2-1, with 11 bases aligning to TRBD2. Read data end 3 residues before the CDR3 end; the end is taken from the germline J gene. CDR1 is SGHRS and CDR2 is YFSETQ in the germline V gene. With V trimmed by 4 bases and J by 8 bases, 11 bases remained unmatched. CDR3 length equals 16 residues.

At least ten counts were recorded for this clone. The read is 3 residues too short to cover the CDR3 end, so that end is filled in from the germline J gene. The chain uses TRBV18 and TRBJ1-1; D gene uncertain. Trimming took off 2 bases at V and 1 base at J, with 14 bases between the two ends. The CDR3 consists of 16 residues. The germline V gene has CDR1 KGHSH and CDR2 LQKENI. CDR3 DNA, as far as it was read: TGTGCCAGCTCACCATCAAACAGCCTCTCGAACACTGAA. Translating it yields CASSPSNSLSNTE. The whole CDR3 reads CASSPSNSLSNTEAFF.

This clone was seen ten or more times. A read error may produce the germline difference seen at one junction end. Partial CDR3 DNA: TGTGCCGGCTCACCGACGGGACAGGTGGTGAACACTGAA. Translation: CAGSPTGQVVNTE. The complete CDR3 reads CAGSPTGQVVNTEAFF. The chain couples TRBV18 to TRBJ1-1, with 8 bases that match TRBD1. The sequenced fragment ends 3 residues before the CDR3 boundary, so the rest is inferred from the germline J gene. Germline CDR1 KGHSH, CDR2 LQKENI. The CDR3 totals 16 residues.

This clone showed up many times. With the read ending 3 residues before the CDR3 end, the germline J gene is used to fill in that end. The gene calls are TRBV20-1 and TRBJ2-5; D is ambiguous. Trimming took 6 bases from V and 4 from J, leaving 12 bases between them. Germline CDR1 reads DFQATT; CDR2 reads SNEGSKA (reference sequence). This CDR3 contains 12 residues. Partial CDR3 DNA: TGCAGTGCGATGCGGCGTGGAGAGACC. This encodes CSAMRRGET. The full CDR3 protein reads CSAMRRGETQYF.

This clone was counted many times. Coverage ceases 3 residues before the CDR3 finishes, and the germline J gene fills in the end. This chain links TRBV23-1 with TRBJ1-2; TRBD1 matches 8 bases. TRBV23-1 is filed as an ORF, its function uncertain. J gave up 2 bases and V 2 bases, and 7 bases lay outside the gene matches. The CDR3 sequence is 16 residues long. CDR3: CASSQVQGAKNYGYTF. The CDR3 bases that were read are TGCGCCAGCAGTCAAGTCCAGGGGGCTAAAAACTATGGC.

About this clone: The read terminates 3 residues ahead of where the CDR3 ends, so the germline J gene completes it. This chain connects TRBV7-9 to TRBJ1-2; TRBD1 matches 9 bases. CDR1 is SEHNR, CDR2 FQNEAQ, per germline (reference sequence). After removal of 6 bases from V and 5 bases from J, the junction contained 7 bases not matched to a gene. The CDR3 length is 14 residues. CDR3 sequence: CASSSDRGEYGYTF. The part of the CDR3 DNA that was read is TGTGCCAGCAGTTCTGACAGGGGGGAGTATGGC.

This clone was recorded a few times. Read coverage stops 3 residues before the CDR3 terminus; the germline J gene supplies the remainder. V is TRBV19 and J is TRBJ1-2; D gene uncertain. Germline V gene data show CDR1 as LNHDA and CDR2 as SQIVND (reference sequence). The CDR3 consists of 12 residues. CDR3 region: CASRGLAYDYTF. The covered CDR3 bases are TGTGCCAGTAGAGGACTCGCCTACGAC.

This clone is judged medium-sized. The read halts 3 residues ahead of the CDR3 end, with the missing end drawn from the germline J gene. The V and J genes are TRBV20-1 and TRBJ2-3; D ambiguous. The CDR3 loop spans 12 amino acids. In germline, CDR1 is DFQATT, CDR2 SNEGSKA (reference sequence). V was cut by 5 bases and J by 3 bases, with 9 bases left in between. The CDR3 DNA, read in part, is TGCAGTGCTCCTTCCCTGACAGATACG. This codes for CSAPSLTDT. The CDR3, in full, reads CSAPSLTDTQYF.

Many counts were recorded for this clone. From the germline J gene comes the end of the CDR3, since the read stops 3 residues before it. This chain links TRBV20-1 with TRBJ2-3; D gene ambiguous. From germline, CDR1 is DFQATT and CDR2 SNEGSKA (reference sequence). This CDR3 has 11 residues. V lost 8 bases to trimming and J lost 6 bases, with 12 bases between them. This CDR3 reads CSCARADTQYF. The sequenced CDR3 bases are TGCAGTTGTGCCCGAGCGGATACG.

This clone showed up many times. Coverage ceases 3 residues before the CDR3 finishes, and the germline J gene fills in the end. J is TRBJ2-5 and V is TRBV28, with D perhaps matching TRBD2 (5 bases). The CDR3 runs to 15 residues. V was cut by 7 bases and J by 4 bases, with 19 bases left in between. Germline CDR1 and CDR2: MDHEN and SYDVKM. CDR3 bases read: TGTGCCAGCAAACTCGCATTTGGAGGCGGAGAGACC. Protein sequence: CASKLAFGGGET. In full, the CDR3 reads CASKLAFGGGETQYF. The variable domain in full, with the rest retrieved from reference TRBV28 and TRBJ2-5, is DVKVTQSSRYLVKRTGEKVFLECVQDMDHENMFWYRQDPGLGLRLIYFSYDVKMKEKGDIPEGYSVSREKKERFSLILESASTNQTSMYLCASKLAFGGGETQYFGPGTRLLVL.

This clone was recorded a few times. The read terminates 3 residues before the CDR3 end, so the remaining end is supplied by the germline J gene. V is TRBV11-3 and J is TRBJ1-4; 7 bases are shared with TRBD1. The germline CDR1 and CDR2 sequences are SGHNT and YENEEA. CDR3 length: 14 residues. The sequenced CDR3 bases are TGTGCCAGCAGGGACAGGTCCTATAATTCACCA. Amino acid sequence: CASRDRSYNSP. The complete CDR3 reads CASRDRSYNSPLFF.

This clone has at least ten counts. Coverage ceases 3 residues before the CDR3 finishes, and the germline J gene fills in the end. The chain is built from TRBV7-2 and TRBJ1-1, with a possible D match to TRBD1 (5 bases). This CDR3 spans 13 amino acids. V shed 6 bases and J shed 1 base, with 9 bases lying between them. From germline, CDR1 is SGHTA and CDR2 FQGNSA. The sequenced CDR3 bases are TGTGCCAGCAGTTCCGGACAGAACACTGAA. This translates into CASSSGQNTE. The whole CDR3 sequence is CASSSGQNTEAFF.

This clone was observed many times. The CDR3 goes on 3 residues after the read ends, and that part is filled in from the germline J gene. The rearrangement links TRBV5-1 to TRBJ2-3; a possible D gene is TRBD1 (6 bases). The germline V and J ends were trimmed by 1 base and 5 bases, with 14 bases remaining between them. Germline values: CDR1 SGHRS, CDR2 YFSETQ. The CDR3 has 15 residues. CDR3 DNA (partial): TGCGCCAGCAGCTTGATAGGGGGTACGGGAGATACG. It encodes CASSLIGGTGDT. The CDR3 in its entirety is CASSLIGGTGDTQYF.